The clone carrying this T cell receptor beta chain was counted only a few times. The CDR3 runs to 14 residues. CDR1 is SGHTA, CDR2 FQGNSA, per germline. The V end was cut by 11 bases, the J end by 4 bases, with 20 bases between. This sample is drawn from a study of molecular identifiers for immune sequencing clone quantification. The bulk TCR libraries were made with methods described before and with listed TCR primers. MiXCR was run by TCRdb on the PCR reads, yielding one entry per CDR3 protein. The table records roughly 300,000 distinct CDR3 sequences, roughly 24% of them present only once. Sequenced sample: naive CD8+ T cells from blood, with Jurkat cell RNA spiked in. Subset: FACS-sorted CD8+CD4-CCR7+CD45RA+ naive T cells. The chain links TRBV7-2 to TRBJ1-1; a weak D match, TRBD1 (5 bases). The source of this sequence is a human donor in good health. Some libraries in this study had Jurkat cell RNA spiked in. The CDR3 region is CADPTRAVTTEAFF. CDR3 in DNA: TGTGCCGACCCAACCAGGGCGGTTACCACTGAAGCTTTCTTT.